The TCR beta chain described here comes from a study of brain T cells in children with intractable seizures (dated by TCRdb to the early 2020s). For the study in its entirety: Resected brain tissue from a few dozen pediatric epilepsy surgery cases was first screened for immune gene transcripts using a NanoString immunology panel. Of the roughly 12 selected surgery cases, pre-surgery blood was also sequenced for eight, so four had brain tissue only. General study outcomes and caveats: The patients' HCMV serostatus was not known, and viral specificity was inferred solely from CDR3 sequence similarity. Because sequencing depth differed between pre- and post-surgery blood, the absence of clones from the pre-surgery sample may reflect undersampling.

V and J are trimmed by 5 bases and 0 bases, and the gene matches miss 5 bases of the junction. Counted from cysteine to phenylalanine, this CDR3 has 17 amino acids. Kept here is only the CDR3 DNA, which spans 51 bases and is read in frame from base 1. Based on the germline V gene (reference sequence), the CDR1 and CDR2 sequences are PRHDT and FYEKMQ. This specimen's time point label, per the study, means: resected brain tissue, or blood drawn just prior to surgery. The surgery cases showing the highest brain T cell transcript signatures were chosen for TCR beta chain sequencing of brain tissue and, when available, of blood. Before surgery, patients had received at least one anti-epileptic drug. The TCR-sequenced patients were children whose drug-resistant epilepsy was caused by tuberous sclerosis complex, focal cortical dysplasia, Rasmussen encephalitis or hemimegalencephaly. Blood samples were drawn just before the epilepsy surgery. Bulk genomic DNA was extracted from unsorted brain tissue and whole blood with the Monarch genomic DNA purification kit.

With respect to this clone: Its recognized antigen is unknown. Base qualities are not at hand, and no much larger clone is one base apart.

TCR beta chain sequences were generated from genomic DNA using the immunoSEQ assay. The paper's processing steps were these. CDR3 sequences not starting with the conserved framework cysteine at position 104 were manually removed. To get clonality, the normalized Shannon's Diversity Index was subtracted from one, giving values from 0 (maximal diversity) to 1 (oligoclonal). To check whether a given CDR3 had different frequencies in two samples, for example brain versus blood, chi-squared comparison-of-proportions tests were used. Public clonotypes were identified by searching immuneACCESS, and similarity to known antiviral clonotypes was assessed with the VDJdb browser. Drawn from immuneACCESS, this table holds only the in-frame rearrangements with V and J called that TCRdb kept. Clones are partly lost; checked studies trace under half to an unresolved V gene and leave the rest unexplained. Clone size and the V and J calls come from that table; the DNA yielded D and trimming. For this sample there are fewer than 25,000 clones; roughly 92% appear just once. The leading ten clones occupy around 6% of the sample.

The chain couples TRBV13 to TRBJ2-3; 13 of the junction bases match TRBD2. The specimen comprised peripheral blood, sampled at surgery. This TCR came from a boy younger than 18 with focal cortical dysplasia and intractable seizures. The DNA reads as follows: TGTGCCAGCAGCAAACTAGCGGGAGGGGCTAGCACAGATACGCAGTATTTT. Translation gives CASSKLAGGASTDTQYF.